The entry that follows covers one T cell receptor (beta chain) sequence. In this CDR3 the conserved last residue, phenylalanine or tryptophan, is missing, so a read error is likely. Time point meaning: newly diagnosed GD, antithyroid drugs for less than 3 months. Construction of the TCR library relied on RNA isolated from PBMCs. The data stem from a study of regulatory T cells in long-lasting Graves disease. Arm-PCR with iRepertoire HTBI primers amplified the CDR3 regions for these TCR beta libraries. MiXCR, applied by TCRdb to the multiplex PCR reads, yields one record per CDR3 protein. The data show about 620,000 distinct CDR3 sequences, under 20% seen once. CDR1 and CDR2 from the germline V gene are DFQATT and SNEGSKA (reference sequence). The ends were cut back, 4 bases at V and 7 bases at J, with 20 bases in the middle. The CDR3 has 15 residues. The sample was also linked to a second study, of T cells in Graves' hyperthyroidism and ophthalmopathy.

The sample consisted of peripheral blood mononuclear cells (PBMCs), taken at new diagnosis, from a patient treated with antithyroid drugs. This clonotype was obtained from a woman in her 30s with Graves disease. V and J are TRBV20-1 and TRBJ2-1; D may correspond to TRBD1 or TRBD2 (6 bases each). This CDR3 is CSATSRGLSDNEQFL. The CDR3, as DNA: TGCAGTGCTACGTCCCGGGGGCTCAGTGATAATGAGCAGTTCCTC.